Listed below are T cell receptor beta chains from one sample, sequenced in a study of cytotoxic CD8 clonotypes in ibrutinib-treated CLL. TCRdb's table, derived via immunoSEQ multiplex PCR, lists solely in-frame clones and lacks some. The sample contains 50,000 to 70,000 clones, 54% of which appear only once. Sequenced here: PBMCs, sampled at disease progression, from a patient treated with ibrutinib. Receptors originate from a human donor with chronic lymphocytic leukemia. Each CDR3 is given with its conserved first and last residue. The D gene is left open where the match is weak. Rows may omit the clone size; those that give it use once, few, many or a size class.

d_call	v_call	clone_size	j_call	cdr3_aa	cdr3_nt
TRBD1	TRBV7-8	few	TRBJ1-5	CASSPWTGGNQPQHF	TGTGCCAGCAGCCCCTGGACAGGGGGCAATCAGCCCCAGCATTTT
-	TRBV10-3	-	TRBJ1-2	CAIRDTRQNYGYTF	TGTGCCATCAGGGATACTCGACAAAACTATGGCTACACCTTC
TRBD2	TRBV4-3	few	TRBJ2-3	CASSRLAGGSSTDTQYF	TGCGCCAGCAGCCGGCTAGCGGGGGGATCTAGCACAGATACGCAGTATTTT
-	TRBV7-2	-	TRBJ2-2	CASSSGNTGELFF	TGTGCCAGCAGCTCAGGGAACACCGGGGAGCTGTTTTTT
TRBD2	TRBV9	-	TRBJ2-5	CASSVTSGGWETQYF	TGTGCCAGCAGCGTAACTAGCGGGGGTTGGGAGACCCAGTACTTC
TRBD2	TRBV10-3	-	TRBJ2-5	CAIRGTSQETQYF	TGTGCCATCAGAGGGACTAGCCAAGAGACCCAGTACTTC
TRBD2	TRBV27	-	TRBJ2-1	CASSSTRDYYNEQFF	TGTGCCAGCAGTTCGACCCGGGACTACTACAATGAGCAGTTCTTC
-	TRBV2	few	TRBJ2-7	CASSGGQGEQYF	TGTGCCAGCAGTGGGGGGCAGGGTGAGCAGTACTTC
TRBD1	TRBV28	-	TRBJ1-2	CASRRQGARGIYGYTF	TGTGCCAGCAGACGACAGGGGGCGCGGGGGATCTATGGCTACACCTTC
-	TRBV6-5	-	TRBJ2-7	CASSYVVGSEQYF	TGTGCCAGCAGTTACGTTGTCGGGTCGGAGCAGTACTTC
-	TRBV13	few	TRBJ2-7	CASSFGVHEQYF	TGTGCCAGCAGCTTCGGGGTGCACGAGCAGTACTTC
-	TRBV5-1	-	TRBJ1-2	CASSFSGAGYGYTF	TGCGCCAGCAGCTTTTCGGGAGCAGGCTATGGCTACACCTTC
-	TRBV6-6	-	TRBJ2-7	CASSYGVEYEQYF	TGTGCCAGCAGTTACGGGGTTGAGTACGAGCAGTACTTC
TRBD1	TRBV5-6	few	TRBJ1-5	CASSSGTAAQPQHF	TGTGCCAGCAGCTCCGGGACAGCTGCACAGCCCCAGCATTTT
-	TRBV14	-	TRBJ2-7	CASSQGQTYEQYF	TGTGCCAGCAGCCAGGGTCAGACCTACGAGCAGTACTTC
-	TRBV18	few	TRBJ2-7	CASSRPGEQYF	TGTGCCAGCTCCCGACCCGGGGAGCAGTACTTC
-	TRBV18	-	TRBJ1-1	CASSPGLNTEAFF	TGTGCCAGCTCACCAGGGCTGAACACTGAAGCTTTCTTT
TRBD1	TRBV18	-	TRBJ2-5	CASSSGTAGETQYF	TGTGCCAGCTCATCCGGGACAGCAGGAGAGACCCAGTACTTC
-	TRBV27	-	TRBJ1-5	CASSWGREGNQPQHF	TGTGCCAGCAGTTGGGGCAGGGAGGGAAATCAGCCCCAGCATTTT
-	TRBV18	-	TRBJ2-6	CASSPRAVTSGANVLTF	TGTGCCAGCTCACCACGGGCAGTGACCTCTGGGGCCAACGTCCTGACTTTC
-	TRBV6-5	few	TRBJ1-2	CASSSTKAYGYTF	TGTGCCAGCAGTTCCACTAAAGCCTATGGCTACACCTTC
-	TRBV7-3	-	TRBJ2-2	CASSLAGQAGGELFF	TGTGCCAGCAGCTTAGCTGGCCAGGCGGGCGGGGAGCTGTTTTTT
-	TRBV7-2	few	TRBJ2-5	CASSLSPGKEETQYF	TGTGCCAGCAGCTTAAGTCCAGGGAAGGAAGAGACCCAGTACTTC
-	TRBV5-4	-	TRBJ2-7	CASIWAGEQYF	TGTGCCAGCATTTGGGCCGGCGAGCAGTACTTC
-	TRBV15	-	TRBJ2-2	CATSSLPGVTGELFF	TGTGCCACCAGCAGCCTGCCAGGGGTCACCGGGGAGCTGTTTTTT
-	TRBV5-6	-	TRBJ2-7	CASSFGGSYEQYF	TGTGCCAGCAGCTTCGGAGGCAGCTACGAGCAGTACTTC
-	TRBV7-2	few	TRBJ1-2	CASSLVGSYGYTF	TGTGCCAGCAGCTTAGTCGGGAGTTATGGCTACACCTTC
-	TRBV5-1	-	TRBJ2-7	CASSLGGGEVEQYF	TGCGCCAGCAGCTTGGGCGGAGGGGAGGTGGAGCAGTACTTC
TRBD1	TRBV5-1	many	TRBJ1-5	CASSAGTGYNQPQHF	TGCGCCAGCAGCGCGGGGACAGGGTACAATCAGCCCCAGCATTTT
-	TRBV5-1	few	TRBJ2-7	CASSLGAYEQYF	TGCGCCAGCAGCTTGGGTGCGTACGAGCAGTACTTC
TRBD1	TRBV11-3	few	TRBJ2-7	CASSSTGTGTHEQYF	TGTGCCAGCAGTTCAACCGGGACAGGGACCCACGAGCAGTACTTC
-	TRBV28	-	TRBJ1-5	CASNRNPNQPQHF	TGTGCCAGCAACCGGAACCCCAATCAGCCCCAGCATTTT
-	TRBV6-1	-	TRBJ1-6	CASSELGQSSYNSPLHF	TGTGCCAGCAGTGAATTGGGGCAGAGCTCCTATAATTCACCCCTCCACTTT
TRBD1	TRBV7-2	-	TRBJ2-1	CASTKRQGGAYNEQFF	TGTGCCAGCACCAAAAGACAGGGTGGGGCCTACAATGAGCAGTTCTTC
-	TRBV5-1	-	TRBJ2-2	CASSYSGGELFF	TGCGCCAGCAGCTACAGTGGCGGGGAGCTGTTTTTT
-	TRBV11-2	-	TRBJ2-5	CASSWAVDWETQYF	TGTGCCAGCAGCTGGGCCGTGGATTGGGAGACCCAGTACTTC
-	TRBV30	few	TRBJ2-6	CAWRGKGANVLTF	TGTGCCTGGAGGGGGAAGGGGGCCAACGTCCTGACTTTC
TRBD1	TRBV6-5	-	TRBJ2-7	CASSWGTGNEQYF	TGTGCCAGCAGTTGGGGGACAGGGAACGAGCAGTACTTC
TRBD2	TRBV7-2	-	TRBJ2-7	CASSWGLAGGEQYF	TGTGCCAGCAGCTGGGGACTAGCGGGGGGAGAGCAGTACTTC
-	TRBV7-2	-	TRBJ1-5	CASSLSPNQPQHF	TGTGCCAGCAGCTTAAGCCCCAATCAGCCCCAGCATTTT